This T cell receptor beta chain was retrieved from a study of blood T cell repertoires in COVID-19. This clone was seen only once. Germline CDR1 LGHDT, CDR2 YNNKEL (reference sequence). There are 17 residues in the CDR3. Losses at the gene ends were 1 base for V and 3 bases for J; bases not matched to a gene: 2. Libraries were prepared by immunoSEQ multiplex PCR; TCRdb keeps only in-frame clonotypes and omits some of them. The repertoire holds 250,000 or so clones, with about 85% as singletons. The genes are TRBV3-1 (or the pseudogene TRBV3-2) and TRBJ1-6; 11 nucleotides align to TRBD1. This TCR was recovered from a man aged 25-45 years who had recovered from COVID-19. Sequenced material: PBMCs or T cells enriched from blood (not recorded which). The CDR3 DNA is TGTGCCAGCAGCCAAGGGGACAGGGGGTACTATAATTCACCCCTCCACTTT. Amino acids: CASSQGDRGYYNSPLHF.